This T cell receptor (beta chain) originates from a study of shared clonotypes between healthy human individuals (dated by TCRdb to about 2020). Describing the broader study: The cohort included three men and a couple of women between 18 and 49 years of age. Per donor, three plates each were used for CD4 naive and CD4 memory, two for CD8 naive, and one for CD8 memory. Per donor, leukapheresis produced somewhere between about 0.85 and 9.5 billion PBMCs. Different laboratories and diverse techniques were used to prepare libraries and sequence TCR repertoires, to increase sequencing depth and limit assay-specific biases. The study deeply sequenced blood TCR repertoires of about 5 healthy adults to estimate repertoire size and the extent of clonotype sharing between individuals.

CD8 naive samples were obtained by positive selection for CCR7 among CD45RO-negative cells, yielding a CD45RA+CCR7+ population from which TemRA cells were excluded. The donors were healthy, HIV-negative adults who had no recently reported acute infections or vaccinations. Every donor was a Caucasian adult residing in Nashville, Tennessee, USA. Blood was obtained by leukapheresis, after which PBMCs were separated by Ficoll-Histopaque density gradient centrifugation and cryopreserved in liquid nitrogen vapor phase. Purity and quantity of every magnetically sorted T cell population were checked by analytical flow cytometry. From each sorted fraction, genomic DNA was isolated and quantified by UV absorbance on a Nanodrop 2000c. What the research found in general, with its limitations: Incomplete sequencing was indicated by rarefaction of sorted-subset datasets, despite the large sequencing depth. Compared with non-shared clonotypes, the clonotypes found in all four sorted-subset donors had higher generation probabilities. The small number of donors limited the genetic and exposure-history diversity represented. Approximately 4.8% of naive CD4, 3.5% of naive CD8, 2% to 2.5% of memory CD4, and roughly 0.4% of memory CD8 clonotypes were shared across a few donors. Only blood was sampled, and tissue TCR repertoires likely differ from those in blood. Based on pairwise subsampling, the degree of clonotype sharing among donors was expected to be affected by sequencing depth. Larger estimated clonotype richness was generally found for naive subsets than for memory subsets.

The germline V gene supplies CDR1 SQVTM and CDR2 ANQGSEA. The CDR3 runs 12 residues from the cysteine to the phenylalanine. Just CDR3 DNA is preserved here, 36 bases in frame from base 1. V loses 3 bases at its end and J loses 5 bases; junction bases beyond the gene matches: 3. Using the deep immunoSEQ assay, multiplex PCR amplified TCR CDR3 regions from genomic DNA. For each cell subset, the extracted genomic DNA was distributed evenly across all wells of several immunoSEQ 96-well plates, and each plate served as one replicate. Each replicate PCR for sorted subsets received about 0.2 ug genomic DNA, equal to 30,000 or so T cell genomes. The purified libraries were quantified using a Qubit 3.0 fluorometer, sized with a Bioanalyzer 2100, and then quantified again using the KAPA Library Quantification kit. Every immunoSEQ 96-well plate was sequenced on a dedicated single-read 150-cycle Illumina NextSeq 550 flow cell. The authors processed their data as follows. Because the immunoSEQ output included only junctional sequences and no quality scores, the filtering could not be the same as the filtering used for full-length reads. Sequences were annotated with PyIR, a Python wrapper for IgBLAST v1.9, and V/J genes and CDR3 were assigned using IMGT germline references. Any read was removed if the V/J assignment was weak (E-value above 1e-6), the CDR3 was missing, or the read contained stop codons, out-of-frame junctions, or ambiguous translated residues. V3J clonotypes were defined as sequences sharing an identical inferred V gene, J gene, and CDR3 amino acid sequence. To compute the percentage overlap between repertoires, the number of shared unique clonotypes was divided by the size of the smaller repertoire. Repertoire richness was assessed with RTK rarefaction, the Chao1 estimator, and Recon v2.1 estimates of unobserved clonotypes. Generation probabilities were computed with OLGA for all TCRbeta clonotypes obtained by the gDNA method from four donors. TCRdb retrieved this table from immuneACCESS and kept in-frame rearrangements only. Not all clones are present; in checked studies, unresolved V genes account for under half, and no reason is known for the remainder. The V and J calls and clone size were taken over from that table, and D and trimming were inferred from the DNA. This sample has some 580,000 clones in its table, and 95% to 98% of those were observed once. In total, the top ten clones hold 0.3% of the sample.

A note on this clone: Its antigen remains unidentified. No qualities accompany the bases; no much larger clone lies one base away.

The sample taken for sequencing was naive CD8+ T cells sorted from blood. The cell subset or site label for this specimen denotes: CD45RA+CCR7+. This TCR came from a man aged 30-40 years in good health. Recombination connected TRBV29-1 to TRBJ1-2; a stretch of 7 junction bases matches TRBD1. At the DNA level, the sequence is TGCAGCGTTGACACAGGGGTTTATGGCTACACCTTC. This encodes CSVDTGVYGYTF.